Each of the 8 T cell receptor beta chains below was sequenced from the same sample in a study of human T cells and chemical hapten exposure (dated by TCRdb to 2020 to 2023). Taken with the paper, the label for time point translates to: pre-sensitization, week 0. What this sample's treatment or condition label stands for: therapeutic diphenylcyclopropenone sensitization with weekly scalp DPC. The receptor library was made with RACE. The instrument was a NextSeq 500. TCRdb trimmed the raw reads at Q25, called clones with MiXCR and kept productive beta chains. CDR3 protein sequences are deduplicated, and each keeps its most common genes and DNA. This sample has roughly 40,000 distinct CDR3 sequences in its table, and about 10% of those were observed once. The ten largest clones take up roughly 6% of the sample. The sample here was whole blood, taken in connection with sensitization to the hapten diphenylcyclopropenone (DPC). The receptor set was obtained from a man aged 25-45 years with alopecia areata. Some clones in this sample may be carry-over from other donors' samples.

A note on this clonotype: This sequence may be a read error, since a much larger clone differs from it by one base. The rearrangement uses TRBV12-3 or TRBV12-4 and TRBJ2-2; D possibly corresponds to TRBD1 (6 bases). The CDR3 runs 12 residues. The CDR3 here is CASSPLLGGLFF. Written as DNA, the CDR3 is TGTGCCAGCAGCCCCCTTCTAGGGGGGCTGTTTTTT.

This clonotype was recorded many times. V and J are TRBV6-1 and TRBJ2-1; perhaps TRBD1 as D (5 bases). Germline V gene sequence: CDR1 MNHNS, CDR2 SASEGT. The CDR3 is made up of 15 amino acids. Trimming stripped 0 bases from V and 5 bases from J, with 11 bases between. CDR3 sequence: CASSEAADIHNEQFF. For the CDR3, the DNA is TGTGCCAGCAGTGAAGCCGCGGACATCCACAATGAGCAGTTCTTC.

The chain combines TRBV7-3 with TRBJ1-1; the D is unclear. CDR1 is SGHTA and CDR2 is FQGTGA in the germline V gene. The CDR3 consists of 13 residues. V lost 2 bases, J lost 7 bases, and 11 bases lay in between. The CDR3 DNA reads TGTGCCAGCAGCTTATATGAAGGGAGTGAAGCTTTCTTT. Protein: CASSLYEGSEAFF.

Worth noting for this clonotype: Germline and junction disagree at one end, which may indicate a read error. V usage is TRBV5-1 and J usage is TRBJ2-1; D might be TRBD1 (6 bases). This CDR3 comprises 14 residues. Germline CDR1 is SGHRS and CDR2 is YFSETQ. The CDR3 DNA follows: TGCGCCAGCAGGTTGGACAGCTCCTACAATGAGCAGTTCTTC. Amino acids: CASRLDSSYNEQFF.

In its sample, this clonotype was seen many times. The rearrangement joins TRBV6-5 to TRBJ1-6; D is ambiguous. V was trimmed by 2 bases and J by 7 bases, leaving 6 bases between them. The CDR3 covers 13 residues. The germline V gene encodes CDR1 MNHEY and CDR2 SVGAGI. The CDR3: CASSYGLNSPLHF. In nucleotides, the CDR3 is TGTGCCAGCAGTTACGGGCTGAATTCACCCCTCCACTTT.

This clonotype showed up many times. This rearrangement joins TRBV9 to TRBJ2-3; no firm D call. CDR1 is SGDLS and CDR2 is YYNGEE in the germline V gene. CDR3 length equals 12 residues. V lost 3 bases, J lost 2 bases, and 4 bases lay in between. This CDR3 is CASSGNTDTQYF. The DNA for the CDR3 is TGTGCCAGCAGCGGAAACACAGATACGCAGTATTTT.

This clonotype has at least ten counts. The chain combines TRBV9 with TRBJ1-3; D remains unclear. CDR1 and CDR2 from the germline V gene are SGDLS and YYNGEE. V was pared by 3 bases and J by 0 bases, with 16 bases between. The CDR3 is made up of 17 amino acids. CDR3 bases: TGTGCCAGCAGCGCGACGGGCCAAACTTACTCTGGAAACACCATATATTTT. This codes for CASSATGQTYSGNTIYF. The entire variable domain, with the rest obtained from reference TRBV9 and TRBJ1-3, is as follows: DSGVTQTPKHLITATGQRVTLRCSPRSGDLSVYWYQQSLDQGLQFLIQYYNGEERAKGNILERFSAQQFPDLHSELNLSSLELGDSALYFCASSATGQTYSGNTIYFGEGSWLTVV.

This clonotype was counted between two and nine times. This chain links TRBV2 with TRBJ1-1; no firm D call. The CDR3 loop spans 15 amino acids. Germline values: CDR1 SNHLY, CDR2 FYNNEI. V was cut by 0 bases and J by 5 bases, with 13 bases left in between. The CDR3 DNA reads TGTGCCAGCAGTGAAGCGGAGTCGGGTTGGACTGAAGCTTTCTTT. It specifies CASSEAESGWTEAFF.